A selection of T cell receptor beta chains follows, all from one sample in a study of blood T cell repertoires in COVID-19. Profiling relied on immunoSEQ multiplex PCR, and the TCRdb table lists in-frame clones only, not all of them. The sample carries 80,000 or so clones, 80% recorded once. The sequenced sample consisted of peripheral blood. The receptors come from a woman in her 70s with acute or convalescent COVID-19. Both conserved end residues are part of each CDR3. D genes are given only for firm matches. The size field is filled for only some rows; it gives once, few, many or a size class.

V gene	J gene	clone size	D gene	CDR3 DNA	CDR3 protein
TRBV7-2	TRBJ2-7	NA	TRBD2	TGTGCCAGCAGCTCCCAAGGTAGCGGGGGGGCGTACGAGCAGTACTTC	CASSSQGSGGAYEQYF
TRBV7-3	TRBJ2-3	NA	TRBD2	TGTGCCAGCAGCGAGACTAGCGGAAACACAGATACGCAGTATTTT	CASSETSGNTDTQYF
TRBV6-5	TRBJ2-1	NA	TRBD2	TGTGCCAGCAGTTACGGGCGGGGGGGATACAATGAGCAGTTCTTC	CASSYGRGGYNEQFF
TRBV6-2/TRBV6-3	TRBJ1-1	NA	TRBD1	TGTGCCAGCAGTCCGGGGGACAGGGGGAACACTGAAGCTTTCTTT	CASSPGDRGNTEAFF
TRBV4-1	TRBJ1-2	NA	NA	TGCGCCAGCAGCCAAAATCAGGGGAACTATGGCTACACCTTC	CASSQNQGNYGYTF
TRBV21-1	TRBJ2-7	NA	NA	TGTGCCAGCAGCCCGCGGACTAGCGGGGGGGCTCCTGCCGAGCAGTACTTC	CASSPRTSGGAPAEQYF
TRBV19	TRBJ2-3	NA	TRBD2	TGTGCCAGTAGCGGACTAGCGGCCGCTTATGGAGATACGCAGTATTTT	CASSGLAAAYGDTQYF
TRBV20-1	TRBJ2-7	NA	TRBD1	TGCAGTGCTAGTACAGGGGGGATTGAGCAGTACTTC	CSASTGGIEQYF
TRBV3-1/TRBV3-2	TRBJ2-7	once	TRBD1	TGTGCCAGCAGCCGAGGACAGGGCGAGCAGTACTTC	CASSRGQGEQYF
TRBV4-1	TRBJ1-1	NA	NA	TGCGCCAGCAGCCAAGATGGGGGGGCGAACACTGAAGCTTTCTTT	CASSQDGGANTEAFF
TRBV6-2/TRBV6-3	TRBJ1-5	NA	TRBD1	TGTGCCAGCAGTTATCGCACCGGGACAGGTAGCAATCAGCCCCAGCATTTT	CASSYRTGTGSNQPQHF
TRBV9	TRBJ2-3	NA	TRBD1	TGTGCCAGCAGCGCCAGCAGGGGGTCCCTCCTAGATACGCAGTATTTT	CASSASRGSLLDTQYF
TRBV6-2/TRBV6-3	TRBJ2-7	NA	NA	TGTGCCAGCAGTTACTCCGTGGGGAGACCCTCCTACGAGCAGTACTTC	CASSYSVGRPSYEQYF
TRBV6-2/TRBV6-3	TRBJ2-7	NA	NA	TGTGCCAGCAGTCCCTACTGGGGCGCCTACGAGCAGTACTTC	CASSPYWGAYEQYF
TRBV9	TRBJ2-2	NA	NA	TGTGCCAGCAGCGATGAGCGGCCTACCGGGGAGCTGTTTTTT	CASSDERPTGELFF
TRBV18	TRBJ2-4	NA	NA	TGTGCCAGCTCACCCACTGCAGGGGAGGCCAAAAACATTCAGTACTTC	CASSPTAGEAKNIQYF
TRBV3-1/TRBV3-2	TRBJ1-4	NA	TRBD1	TGTGCCAGCAGCCCCGGACAGGGGTCATATGAAAAACTGTTTTTT	CASSPGQGSYEKLFF
TRBV10-2	TRBJ1-2	NA	TRBD1	TGCGCCAGCAGGCCGACAGGGAACAACTATGGCTACACCTTC	CASRPTGNNYGYTF